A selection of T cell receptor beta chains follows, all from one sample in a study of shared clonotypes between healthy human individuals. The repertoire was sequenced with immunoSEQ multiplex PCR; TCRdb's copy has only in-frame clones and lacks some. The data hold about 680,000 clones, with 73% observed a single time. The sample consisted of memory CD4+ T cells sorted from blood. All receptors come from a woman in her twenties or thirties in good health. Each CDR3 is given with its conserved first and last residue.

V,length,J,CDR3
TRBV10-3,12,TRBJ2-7,CAISKTSGEQYF
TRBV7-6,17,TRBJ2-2,CASSSTPGGQGLGELFF
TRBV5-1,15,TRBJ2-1,CASSFVAELGNEQFF
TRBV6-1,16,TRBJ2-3,CASSERAGGPPDTQYF
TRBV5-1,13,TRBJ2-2,CASARGNTGELFF
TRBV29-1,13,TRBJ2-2,CSVDYGNTGELFF
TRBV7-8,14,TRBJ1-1,CASSTGQTNTEAFF
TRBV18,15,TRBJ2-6,CASSPRVAGANVLTF
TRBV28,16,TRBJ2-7,CASSTPALAGRYEQYF
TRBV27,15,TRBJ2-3,CASSLGDVSTDTQYF
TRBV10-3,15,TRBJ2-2,CAISDVGSNTGELFF
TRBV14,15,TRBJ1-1,CASSPTDRGLTEAFF
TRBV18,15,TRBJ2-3,CASSPSGPAGDTQYF
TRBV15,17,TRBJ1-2,CATSRNPGGALMWGYTF
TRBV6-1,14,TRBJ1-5,CASRQGLLNQPQHF
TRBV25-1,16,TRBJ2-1,CASSDRTGYPYNEQFF
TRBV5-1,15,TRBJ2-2,CASRWGQGNTGELFF
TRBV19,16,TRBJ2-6,CASTPRPSSGANVLTF
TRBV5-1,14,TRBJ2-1,CASSLGGRYNEQFF
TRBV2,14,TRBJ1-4,CASSGTGFNEKLFF
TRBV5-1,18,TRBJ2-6,CASSVRTGGASGANVLTF
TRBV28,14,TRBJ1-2,CASKPGGQGHDYTF
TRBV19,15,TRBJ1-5,CASRTDRANNQPQHF
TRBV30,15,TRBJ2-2,CAWSTGTTNTGELFF
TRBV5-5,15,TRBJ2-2,CASSSGVVNTGELFF
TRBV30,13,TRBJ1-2,CAWSSGSGYGYTF
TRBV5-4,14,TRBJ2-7,CASSLRGTGVEQYF
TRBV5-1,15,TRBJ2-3,CASSLDGGSRDTQYF
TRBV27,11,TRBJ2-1,CASSFDTEQFF
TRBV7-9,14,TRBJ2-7,CASSQQGDSYEQYF
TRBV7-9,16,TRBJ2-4,CASSPRGQGAKNIQYF
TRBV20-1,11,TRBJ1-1,CSATWTGEAFF
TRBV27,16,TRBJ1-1,CASSSSTLRVNTEAFF
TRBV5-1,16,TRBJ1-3,CASSLPGTGAGNTIYF
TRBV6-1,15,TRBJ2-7,CASSELGRPPYEQYF
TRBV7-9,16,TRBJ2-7,CASRAPVGPDSYEQYF
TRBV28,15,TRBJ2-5,CASSLSWGLGETQYF
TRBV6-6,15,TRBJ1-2,CASSYRQGKNYGYTF
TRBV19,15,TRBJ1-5,CASSSGQGVGQPQHF
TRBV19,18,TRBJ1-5,CASSIDQLQQFWGQPQHF
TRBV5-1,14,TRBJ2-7,CASSLGGRSYEQYF
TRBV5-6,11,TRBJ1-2,CASSLNYGYTF
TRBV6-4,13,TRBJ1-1,CASSPFSGAEAFF
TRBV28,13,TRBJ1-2,CASSLAGAYGYTF
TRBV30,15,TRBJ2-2,CALTLAGDWTGELFF
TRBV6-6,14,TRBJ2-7,CASSRLAGGYEQYF